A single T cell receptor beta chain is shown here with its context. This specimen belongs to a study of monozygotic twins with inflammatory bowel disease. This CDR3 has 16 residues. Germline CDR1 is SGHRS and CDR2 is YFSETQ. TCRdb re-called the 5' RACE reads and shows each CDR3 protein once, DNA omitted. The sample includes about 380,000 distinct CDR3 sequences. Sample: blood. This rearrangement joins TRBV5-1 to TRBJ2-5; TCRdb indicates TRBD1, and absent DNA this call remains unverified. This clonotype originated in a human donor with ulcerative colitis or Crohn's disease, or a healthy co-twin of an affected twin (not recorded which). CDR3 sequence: CASSLAQDREQETQYF.